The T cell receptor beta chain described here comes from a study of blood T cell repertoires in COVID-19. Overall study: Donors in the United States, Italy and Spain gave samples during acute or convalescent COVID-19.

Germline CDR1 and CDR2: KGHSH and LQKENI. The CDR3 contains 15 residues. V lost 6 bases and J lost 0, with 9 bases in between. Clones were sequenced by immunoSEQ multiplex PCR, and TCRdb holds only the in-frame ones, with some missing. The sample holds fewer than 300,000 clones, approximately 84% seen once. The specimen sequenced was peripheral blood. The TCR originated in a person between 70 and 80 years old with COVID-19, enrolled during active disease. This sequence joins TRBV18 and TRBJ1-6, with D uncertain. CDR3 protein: CASSRGDSYNSPLHF. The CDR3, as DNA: TGTGCCAGCTCCCGGGGAGACTCCTATAATTCACCCCTCCACTTT.